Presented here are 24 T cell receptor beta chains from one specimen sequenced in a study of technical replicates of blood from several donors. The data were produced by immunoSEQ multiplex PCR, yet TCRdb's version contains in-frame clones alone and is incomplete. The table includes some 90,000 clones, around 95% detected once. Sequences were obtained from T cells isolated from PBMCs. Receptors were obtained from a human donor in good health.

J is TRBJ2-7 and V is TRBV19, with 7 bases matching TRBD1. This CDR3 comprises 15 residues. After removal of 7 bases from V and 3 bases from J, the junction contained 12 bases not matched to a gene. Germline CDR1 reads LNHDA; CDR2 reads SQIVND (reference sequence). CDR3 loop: CASTPYRDSLYEQYF. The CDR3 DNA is TGTGCCAGTACCCCCTACCGGGACAGCCTCTACGAGCAGTACTTC. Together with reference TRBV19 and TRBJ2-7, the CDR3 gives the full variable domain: DGGITQSPKYLFRKEGQNVTLSCEQNLNHDAMYWYRQDPGQGLRLIYYSQIVNDFQKGDIAEGYSVSREKKESFPLTVTSAQKNPTAFYLCASTPYRDSLYEQYFGPGTRLTVT.

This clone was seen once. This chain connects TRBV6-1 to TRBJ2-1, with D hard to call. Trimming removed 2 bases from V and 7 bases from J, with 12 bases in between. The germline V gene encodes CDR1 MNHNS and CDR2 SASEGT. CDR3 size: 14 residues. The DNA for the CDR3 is TGTGCCAGCAGTGAAATGAGAGAGGTGAATGAGCAGTTCTTC. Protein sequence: CASSEMREVNEQFF.

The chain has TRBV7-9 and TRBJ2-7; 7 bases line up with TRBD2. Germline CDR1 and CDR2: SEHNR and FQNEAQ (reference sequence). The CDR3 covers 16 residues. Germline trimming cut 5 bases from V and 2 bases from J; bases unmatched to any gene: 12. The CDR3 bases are TGTGCCAGCAGCCAAACTGTCCAGCGGGATACCTACGAGCAGTACTTC. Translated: CASSQTVQRDTYEQYF. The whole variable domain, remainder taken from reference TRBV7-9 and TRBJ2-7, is DTGVSQNPRHKITKRGQNVTFRCDPISEHNRLYWYRQTLGQGPEFLTYFQNEAQLEKSRLLSDRFSAERPKGSFSTLEIQRTEQGDSAMYLCASSQTVQRDTYEQYFGPGTRLTVT.

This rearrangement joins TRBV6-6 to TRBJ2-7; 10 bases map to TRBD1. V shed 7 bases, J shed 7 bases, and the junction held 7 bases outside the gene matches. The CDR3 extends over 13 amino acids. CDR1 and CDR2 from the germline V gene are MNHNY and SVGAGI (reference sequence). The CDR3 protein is CASTPRTGGEQYF. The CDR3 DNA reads TGTGCCAGCACCCCCCGGACAGGGGGAGAGCAGTACTTC.

The CDR3 coding sequence is TGTGCCAGCAGCGAGGGACAGGGAATGGAGCAGTACTTC. It yields the protein CASSEGQGMEQYF. The chain is built from TRBV6-1 and TRBJ2-7; 9 nucleotides match TRBD1. The J segment lost 7 bases and the V segment lost 6 bases, leaving 7 bases of the junction unmatched. CDR1 is MNHNS and CDR2 is SASEGT in the germline V gene. The CDR3 is made up of 13 amino acids.

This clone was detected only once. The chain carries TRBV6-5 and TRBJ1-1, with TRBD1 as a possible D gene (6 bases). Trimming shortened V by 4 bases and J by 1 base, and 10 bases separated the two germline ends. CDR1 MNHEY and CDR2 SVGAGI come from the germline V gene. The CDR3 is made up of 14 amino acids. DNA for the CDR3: TGTGCCAGCAGTTCCGCGACAGGGAACACTGAAGCTTTCTTT. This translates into CASSSATGNTEAFF.

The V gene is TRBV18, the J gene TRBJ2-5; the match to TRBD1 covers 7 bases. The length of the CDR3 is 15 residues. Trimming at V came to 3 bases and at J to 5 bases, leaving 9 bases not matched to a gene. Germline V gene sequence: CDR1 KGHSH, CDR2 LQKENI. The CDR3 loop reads CASSPGTAEYETQYF. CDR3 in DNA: TGTGCCAGCTCACCCGGGACAGCTGAGTACGAGACCCAGTACTTC.

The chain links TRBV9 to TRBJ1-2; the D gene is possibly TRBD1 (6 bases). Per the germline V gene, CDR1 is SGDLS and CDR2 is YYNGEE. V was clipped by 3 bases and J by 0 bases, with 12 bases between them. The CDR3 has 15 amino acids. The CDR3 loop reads CASSGQGRTNYGYTF. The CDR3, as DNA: TGTGCCAGCAGCGGGCAGGGGCGAACTAACTATGGCTACACCTTC.

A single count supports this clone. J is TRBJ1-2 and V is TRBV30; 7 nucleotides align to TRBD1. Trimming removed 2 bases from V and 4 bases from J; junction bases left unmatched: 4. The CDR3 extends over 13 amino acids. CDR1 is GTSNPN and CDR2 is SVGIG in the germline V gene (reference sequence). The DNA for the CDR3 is TGTGCCTGGAGTAGGGGGCTCAGCTATGGCTACACCTTC. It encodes CAWSRGLSYGYTF. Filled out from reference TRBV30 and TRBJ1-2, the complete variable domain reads SQTIHQWPATLVQPVGSPLSLECTVEGTSNPNLYWYRQAAGRGLQLLFYSVGIGQISSEVPQNLSASRPQDRQFILSSKKLLLSDSGFYLCAWSRGLSYGYTFGSGTRLTVV.

The CDR3 sequence is CASSPRGQANTGELFF. CDR3 bases: TGTGCCAGCAGCCCTCGGGGACAGGCGAACACCGGGGAGCTGTTTTTT. This chain connects TRBV9 to TRBJ2-2; 8 bases agree with TRBD1. Germline trimming cut 4 bases from V and 0 bases from J; bases unmatched to any gene: 5. Germline V CDR1 and CDR2: SGDLS, YYNGEE. There are 16 residues in the CDR3.

The CDR3 bases are TGTGCCAGCACAAGACAGGGTAAAGAGACCCAGTACTTC. Protein sequence: CASTRQGKETQYF. The chain recombines TRBV18 with TRBJ2-5, with 7 bases that match TRBD1. CDR3 size: 13 residues. Germline CDR1 and CDR2: KGHSH and LQKENI. V gave up 8 bases and J gave up 3 bases; unmatched junction bases: 6.

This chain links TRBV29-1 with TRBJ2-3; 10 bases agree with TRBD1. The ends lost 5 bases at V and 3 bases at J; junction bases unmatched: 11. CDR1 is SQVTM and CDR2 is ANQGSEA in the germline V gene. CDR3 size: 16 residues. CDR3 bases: TGCAGCGTTTTCGGGACCGGGACAGGGGAAACAGATACGCAGTATTTT. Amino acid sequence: CSVFGTGTGETDTQYF.

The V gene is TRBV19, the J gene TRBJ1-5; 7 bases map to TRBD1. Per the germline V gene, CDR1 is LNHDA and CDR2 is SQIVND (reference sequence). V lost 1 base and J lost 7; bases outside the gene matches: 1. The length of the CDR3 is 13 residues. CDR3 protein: CASSIGRGQPQHF. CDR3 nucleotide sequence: TGTGCCAGTAGTATAGGCAGGGGGCAGCCCCAGCATTTT.

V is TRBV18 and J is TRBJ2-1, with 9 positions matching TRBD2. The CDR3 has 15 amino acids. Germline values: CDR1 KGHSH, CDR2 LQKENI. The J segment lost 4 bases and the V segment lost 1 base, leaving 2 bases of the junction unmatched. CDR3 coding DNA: TGTGCCAGCTCACCACTAGCGGGGGAATACAATGAGCAGTTCTTC. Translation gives CASSPLAGEYNEQFF.

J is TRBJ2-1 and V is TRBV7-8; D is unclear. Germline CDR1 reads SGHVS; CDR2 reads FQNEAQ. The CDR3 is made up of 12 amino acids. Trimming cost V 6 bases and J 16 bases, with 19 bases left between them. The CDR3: CASSYLDSNPFF. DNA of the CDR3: TGTGCCAGCAGTTACCTAGATAGCAACCCATTCTTC.

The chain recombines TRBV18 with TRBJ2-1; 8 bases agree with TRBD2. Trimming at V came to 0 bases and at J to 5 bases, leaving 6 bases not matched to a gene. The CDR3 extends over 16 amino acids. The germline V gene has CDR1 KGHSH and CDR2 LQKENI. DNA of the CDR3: TGTGCCAGCTCACCACCTCTAGCGGGCACCAACAATGAGCAGTTCTTC. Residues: CASSPPLAGTNNEQFF.

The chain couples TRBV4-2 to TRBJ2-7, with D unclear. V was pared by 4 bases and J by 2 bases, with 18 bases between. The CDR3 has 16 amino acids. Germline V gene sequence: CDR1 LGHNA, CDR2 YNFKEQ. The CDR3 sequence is CASSPHVEEGAYEQYF. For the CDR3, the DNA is TGTGCCAGCAGCCCCCACGTAGAGGAAGGAGCCTACGAGCAGTACTTC.

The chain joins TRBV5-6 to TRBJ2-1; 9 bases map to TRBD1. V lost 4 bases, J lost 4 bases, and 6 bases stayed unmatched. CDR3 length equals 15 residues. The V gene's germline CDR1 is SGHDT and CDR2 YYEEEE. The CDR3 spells CASSLETGGYNEQFF. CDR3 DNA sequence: TGTGCCAGCAGCCTGGAGACAGGGGGGTACAATGAGCAGTTCTTC.

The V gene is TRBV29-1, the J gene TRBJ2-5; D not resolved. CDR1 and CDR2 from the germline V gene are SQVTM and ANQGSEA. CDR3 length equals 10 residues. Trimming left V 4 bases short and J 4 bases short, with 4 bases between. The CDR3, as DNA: TGCAGCGTTGCTAGAGAGACCCAGTACTTC. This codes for CSVARETQYF.

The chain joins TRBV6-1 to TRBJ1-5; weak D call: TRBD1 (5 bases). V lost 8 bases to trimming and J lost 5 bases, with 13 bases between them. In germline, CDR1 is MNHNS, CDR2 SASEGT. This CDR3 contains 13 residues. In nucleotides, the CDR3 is TGTGCCAGCTCCCCTCAGGGATATCAGCCCCAGCATTTT. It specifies CASSPQGYQPQHF.

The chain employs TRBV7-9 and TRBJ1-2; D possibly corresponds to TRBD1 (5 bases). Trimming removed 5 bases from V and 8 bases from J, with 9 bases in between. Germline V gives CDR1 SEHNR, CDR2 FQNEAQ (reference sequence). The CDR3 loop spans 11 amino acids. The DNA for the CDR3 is TGTGCCAGCAGCCGGGGGGAGGGCTACACCTTC. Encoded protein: CASSRGEGYTF.

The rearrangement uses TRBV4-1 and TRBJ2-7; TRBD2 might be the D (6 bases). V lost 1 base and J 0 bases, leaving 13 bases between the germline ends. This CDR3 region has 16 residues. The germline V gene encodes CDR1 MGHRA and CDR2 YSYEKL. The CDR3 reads CASSQGETRSSYEQYF. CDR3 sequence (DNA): TGCGCCAGCAGCCAAGGGGAGACTAGAAGCTCCTACGAGCAGTACTTC.

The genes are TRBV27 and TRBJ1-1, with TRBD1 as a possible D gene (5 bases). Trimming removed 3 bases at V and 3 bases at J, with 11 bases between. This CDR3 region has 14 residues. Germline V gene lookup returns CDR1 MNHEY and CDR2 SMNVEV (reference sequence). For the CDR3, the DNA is TGTGCCAGCAGTTTCCTGGGGGGAGACACTGAAGCTTTCTTT. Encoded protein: CASSFLGGDTEAFF.

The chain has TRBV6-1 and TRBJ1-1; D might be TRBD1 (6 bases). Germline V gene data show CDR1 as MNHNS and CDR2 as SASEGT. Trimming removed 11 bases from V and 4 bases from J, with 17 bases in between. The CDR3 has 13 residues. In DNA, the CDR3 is TGTGCCCACGAGAGCAGGGGCCGCACTGAAGCTTTCTTT. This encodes CAHESRGRTEAFF.